The clone carrying this T cell receptor beta chain was recorded a few times. Its specificity is not known. The observed sequence ends 3 residues before the CDR3 terminus, with the missing tail filled in from the germline J gene. These data belong to a study of T cell clonality in common variable immunodeficiency. Study results and caveats: Reportedly, TCR beta sequences from common variable immunodeficiency showed fewer deletions and N-nucleotide insertions. What drives increased CVID clonality needs T cell subpopulation sequencing.

Profiled with immunoSEQ multiplex PCR; TCRdb holds only in-frame clones, not every one. Altogether roughly 14,000 clones were found in the sample, and no singletons occur. Losses at the gene ends were 2 bases for V and 4 bases for J; bases not matched to a gene: 5. The CDR3 runs 14 residues. The V gene's germline CDR1 is KGHSH and CDR2 LQKENI. The CVID group had under 16 females and 25 to 30 males, mean age roughly 40. The sequence was obtained from a human donor with common variable immunodeficiency. Sequencing was carried out using peripheral blood mononuclear cells. J is TRBJ2-7 and V is TRBV18, with 7 positions matching TRBD1. CDR3 sequence reads: CASSPIRGKYEQYF. The covered CDR3 bases are TGTGCCAGCTCACCAATCAGGGGGAAGTACGAG.